The rows below give T cell receptor beta chains drawn from one sample of a study of regulatory T cells in long-lasting Graves disease. TCRdb independently ran MiXCR on the multiplex PCR reads; one entry per CDR3 protein. Of about 450,000 distinct CDR3 sequences listed, 23% are singletons. Material: peripheral blood mononuclear cells (PBMCs), obtained when the disease was refractory, from a patient treated with antithyroid drugs. These receptors all come from a female donor with Graves disease. The CDR3 runs from the conserved cysteine through the conserved F or W. The order of the fields is clone size, J gene, D gene, V gene, CDR3 protein, CDR3 DNA. The D gene is left open where the match is weak. The size entry is marked missing in some rows and otherwise reads once, few, many or a size class.

>few|TRBJ2-5|NA|TRBV4-3
CASSSEIRETQYF
TGCGCCAGCAGCTCAGAGATAAGGGAGACCCAGTACTTC
>NA|TRBJ1-2|NA|TRBV9
CASSPDTNYGYTF
TGTGCCAGCAGCCCGGACACTAACTATGGCTACACCTTC
>many|TRBJ1-1|TRBD1|TRBV28
CASSPRTGRPQAFF
TGTGCCAGCAGTCCCCGGACAGGGCGCCCCCAAGCTTTCTTT
>NA|TRBJ2-2|NA|TRBV5-1
CASGTGSTTGELFF
TGCGCCAGCGGAACTGGATCGACGACCGGGGAGCTGTTTTTT
>many|TRBJ2-7|NA|TRBV6-1
CASSELNHSYEQYF
TGTGCCAGCAGTGAACTGAACCACTCCTACGAGCAGTACTTC
>NA|TRBJ2-3|TRBD2|TRBV28
CASSLFFLVSGNHTDTQYF
TGTGCCAGCAGTTTATTTTTCCTTGTTAGCGGGAACCACACAGATACGCAGTATTTT
>many|TRBJ2-5|NA|TRBV24-1
CATSDVGETQYF
TGTGCCACCAGTGATGTGGGGGAGACCCAGTACTTC
>NA|TRBJ2-7|TRBD2|TRBV5-1
CASTLGGLGPYEQYF
TGCGCCAGCACACTGGGGGGACTAGGACCCTACGAGCAGTACTTC
>few|TRBJ2-2|NA|TRBV30
CAWSYGGGELFF
TGTGCCTGGAGTTACGGGGGCGGGGAGCTGTTTTTT
>few|TRBJ2-7|NA|TRBV30
CAWRITGGGQVRDEQYF
TGTGCCTGGAGAATCACTGGTGGGGGGCAAGTTCGCGACGAGCAGTACTTC
>few|TRBJ1-4|NA|TRBV7-9
CASSLSLNEKLFF
TGTGCCAGCAGCTTAAGCCTTAATGAAAAACTGTTTTTT
>NA|TRBJ1-4|NA|TRBV20-1
CSARDVRGEKLFF
TGCAGTGCTAGAGATGTACGGGGGGAAAAACTGTTTTTT
>many|TRBJ2-7|TRBD1|TRBV6-5
CASSSQIYRGSYEQYF
TGTGCCAGCAGTTCCCAAATCTACAGGGGATCCTACGAGCAGTACTTC
>many|TRBJ1-2|NA|TRBV12-3/TRBV12-4
CASSLAGGRGGYTF
TGTGCCAGCAGTTTAGCGGGGGGGAGAGGTGGCTACACCTTC
>NA|TRBJ2-7|NA|TRBV10-3
CAINPGTSNYEQYF
TGTGCCATCAACCCGGGAACTAGCAACTACGAGCAGTACTTC
>many|TRBJ1-5|TRBD1|TRBV15
CATSRPTGTGMNQPQHF
TGTGCCACCAGCAGACCGACCGGGACAGGGATGAATCAGCCCCAGCATTTT
>NA|TRBJ2-1|TRBD1|TRBV20-1
CSARDWDRGLEQFF
TGCAGTGCTAGAGATTGGGACAGGGGGCTCGAGCAATTCTTC
>NA|TRBJ1-1|NA|TRBV18
CASSPRDGANTEAFF
TGTGCCAGCTCACCGCGGGACGGTGCGAACACTGAAGCTTTCTTT
>NA|TRBJ1-1|NA|TRBV30
CAWTGHWVNTEAFF
TGTGCCTGGACTGGCCATTGGGTGAACACTGAAGCTTTCTTT
>NA|TRBJ1-5|TRBD1|TRBV2
CASKGDRSLSQPQHF
TGTGCCAGCAAGGGGGACAGGTCCTTAAGTCAGCCCCAGCATTTT
>NA|TRBJ2-3|NA|TRBV28
CASSPRLRSTDTQYF
TGTGCCAGCAGTCCGCGACTCAGGAGCACAGATACGCAGTATTTT
>many|TRBJ1-2|TRBD1|TRBV28
CASRPGQVYGYTF
TGTGCCAGCAGACCGGGACAGGTGTATGGCTACACCTTC
>many|TRBJ1-1|TRBD1|TRBV12-3/TRBV12-4
CASSLVTGSTEAFF
TGTGCCAGCAGTTTAGTGACAGGGAGCACTGAAGCTTTCTTT
>few|TRBJ2-5|TRBD2|TRBV7-9
CASSLRTLAGLETQYF
TGTGCCAGCAGCTTAAGAACCCTAGCGGGACTAGAGACCCAGTACTTC
>many|TRBJ2-5|NA|TRBV2
CASSDGSGETQYF
TGTGCCAGCAGTGACGGGAGTGGGGAGACCCAGTACTTC
>many|TRBJ1-5|NA|TRBV7-2
CASSLEGRQPQHF
TGTGCCAGCAGCCTAGAGGGTAGACAGCCCCAGCATTTT
>NA|TRBJ2-7|TRBD1|TRBV5-1
CASSLGQDLDEQYF
TGCGCCAGCAGCCTAGGACAGGACCTAGACGAGCAGTACTTC
>NA|TRBJ1-1|NA|TRBV15
CATSRGQATEAFF
TGTGCCACCAGCAGAGGACAGGCCACTGAAGCTTTCTTT
>few|TRBJ1-3|NA|TRBV2
CASTRGTGNTIYF
TGTGCCAGCACCCGAGGGACTGGAAACACCATATATTTT